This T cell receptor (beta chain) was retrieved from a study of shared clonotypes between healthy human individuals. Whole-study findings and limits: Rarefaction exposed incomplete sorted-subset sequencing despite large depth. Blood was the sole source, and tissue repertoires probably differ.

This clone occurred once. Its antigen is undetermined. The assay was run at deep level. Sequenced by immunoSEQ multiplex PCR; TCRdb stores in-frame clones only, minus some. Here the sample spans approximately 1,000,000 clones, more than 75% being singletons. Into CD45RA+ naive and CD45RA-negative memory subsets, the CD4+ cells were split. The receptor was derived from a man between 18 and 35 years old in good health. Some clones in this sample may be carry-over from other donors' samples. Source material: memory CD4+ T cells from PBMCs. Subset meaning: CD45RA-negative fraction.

CDR3 nucleotides: TGTGCCAGCAGCTCCGGGTGGTCGGCGAACACCGGGGAGCTGTTTTTT. Amino acid sequence: CASSSGWSANTGELFF. The J gene is TRBJ2-2, the V gene TRBV11-2; D is uncertain. The CDR3 is 16 residues long. Germline lookup yields CDR1 SGHAT and CDR2 FQNNGV. V was cut by 4 bases and J by 0 bases, with 12 bases left in between.